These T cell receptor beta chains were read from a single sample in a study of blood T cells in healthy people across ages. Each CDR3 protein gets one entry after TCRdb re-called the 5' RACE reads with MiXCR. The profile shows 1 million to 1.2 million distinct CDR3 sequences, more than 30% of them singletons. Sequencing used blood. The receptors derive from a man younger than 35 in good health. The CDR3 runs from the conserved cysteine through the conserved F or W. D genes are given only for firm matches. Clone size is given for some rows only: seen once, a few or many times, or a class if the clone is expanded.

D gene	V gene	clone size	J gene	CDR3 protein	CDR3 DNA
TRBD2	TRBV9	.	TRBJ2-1	CASSGSRTSGDYNEQFF	TGTGCCAGCAGCGGCTCACGGACTAGCGGGGACTACAATGAGCAGTTCTTC
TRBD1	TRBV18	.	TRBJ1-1	CASSPSTGGWNTEAFF	TGTGCCAGCTCACCATCTACAGGGGGCTGGAACACTGAAGCTTTCTTT
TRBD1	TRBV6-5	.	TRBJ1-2	CASSETGLSGGYTF	TGTGCCAGCAGTGAGACAGGGTTATCGGGCGGCTACACCTTC
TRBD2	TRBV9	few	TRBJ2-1	CASSVATRLAGGGVYNEQFF	TGTGCCAGCAGCGTAGCTACGCGACTAGCGGGGGGAGGAGTCTACAATGAGCAGTTCTTC
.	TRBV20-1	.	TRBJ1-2	CSARSQNNYGYTF	TGCAGTGCTAGGTCACAGAATAACTATGGCTACACCTTC
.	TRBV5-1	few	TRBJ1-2	CASSSWTATGYGYTF	TGCGCCAGCAGCTCGTGGACAGCGACGGGCTATGGCTACACCTTC
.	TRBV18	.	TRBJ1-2	CASSPIIDGSPGYTF	TGTGCCAGCTCACCTATTATAGACGGATCGCCCGGCTACACCTTC
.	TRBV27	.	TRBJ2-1	CASSLYPYNEQFF	TGTGCCAGCAGTTTATATCCCTACAATGAGCAGTTCTTC
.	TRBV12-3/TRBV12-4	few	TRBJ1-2	CASVRGMDGYTF	TGTGCCAGCGTGAGGGGGATGGATGGCTACACCTTC
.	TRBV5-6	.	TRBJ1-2	CASSLEAAGYTF	TGTGCCAGCAGCTTGGAAGCGGCTGGCTACACCTTC
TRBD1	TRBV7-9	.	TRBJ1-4	CASSSQGVNEKLFF	TGTGCCAGCAGCTCCCAGGGGGTTAATGAAAAACTGTTTTTT
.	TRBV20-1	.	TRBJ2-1	CSAPERQYNEQFF	TGCAGTGCTCCAGAAAGGCAATACAATGAGCAGTTCTTC
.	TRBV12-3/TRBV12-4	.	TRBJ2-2	CASSSAWGGRNTGELFF	TGTGCCAGCAGTTCCGCGTGGGGGGGCCGAAACACCGGGGAGCTGTTTTTT
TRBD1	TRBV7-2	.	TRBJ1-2	CASSVDGTGEVYIF	TGTGCCAGCAGCGTGGATGGGACAGGGGAAGTCTACATCTTC
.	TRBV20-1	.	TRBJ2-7	CSATNRDLYEQYF	TGCAGTGCTACCAACCGGGATCTCTACGAGCAGTACTTC
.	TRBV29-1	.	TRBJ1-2	CSGERLGTPGYTF	TGCAGCGGTGAACGACTCGGGACTCCGGGCTACACCTTC
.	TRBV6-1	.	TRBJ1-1	CASSEGGLGISTEAFF	TGTGCCAGCAGTGAAGGGGGTTTAGGGATTAGCACTGAAGCTTTCTTT
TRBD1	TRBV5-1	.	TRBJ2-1	CTSSLDRGREQFF	TGCACCAGCAGTCTTGACAGGGGACGTGAGCAGTTCTTC
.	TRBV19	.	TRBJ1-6	CASSIGDTNSPLHF	TGTGCCAGTAGTATTGGGGACACCAATTCACCCCTCCACTTT
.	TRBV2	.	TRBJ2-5	CASSEKGSQYF	TGTGCCAGCAGTGAAAAGGGTTCGCAGTACTTC
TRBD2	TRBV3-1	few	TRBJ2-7	CASSPGLAGAYEQYF	TGTGCCAGCAGCCCAGGACTAGCGGGTGCCTACGAGCAGTACTTC
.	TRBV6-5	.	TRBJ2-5	CASSPNPGAQYF	TGTGCCAGCAGTCCTAACCCGGGAGCCCAGTACTTC
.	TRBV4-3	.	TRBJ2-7	CASSLELRAENVQYF	TGCGCCAGCAGCCTCGAACTCCGGGCGGAAAACGTTCAGTACTTC